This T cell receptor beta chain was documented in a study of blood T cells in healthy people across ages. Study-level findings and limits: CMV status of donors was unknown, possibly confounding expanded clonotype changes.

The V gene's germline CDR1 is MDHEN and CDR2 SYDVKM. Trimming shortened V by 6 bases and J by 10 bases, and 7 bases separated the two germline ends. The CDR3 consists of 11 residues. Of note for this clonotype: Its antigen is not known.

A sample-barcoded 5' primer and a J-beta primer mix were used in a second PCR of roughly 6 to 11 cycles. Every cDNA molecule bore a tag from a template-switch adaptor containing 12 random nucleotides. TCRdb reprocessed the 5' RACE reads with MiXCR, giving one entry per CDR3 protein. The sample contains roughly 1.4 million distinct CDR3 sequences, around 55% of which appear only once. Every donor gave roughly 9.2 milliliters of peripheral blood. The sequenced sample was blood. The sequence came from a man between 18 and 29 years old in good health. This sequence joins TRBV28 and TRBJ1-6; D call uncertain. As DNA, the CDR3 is TGTGCCAGCAGCGGGGAGTCACCCCTCCACTTT. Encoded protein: CASSGESPLHF. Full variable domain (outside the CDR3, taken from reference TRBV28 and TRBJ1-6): DVKVTQSSRYLVKRTGEKVFLECVQDMDHENMFWYRQDPGLGLRLIYFSYDVKMKEKGDIPEGYSVSREKKERFSLILESASTNQTSMYLCASSGESPLHFGNGTRLTVT.